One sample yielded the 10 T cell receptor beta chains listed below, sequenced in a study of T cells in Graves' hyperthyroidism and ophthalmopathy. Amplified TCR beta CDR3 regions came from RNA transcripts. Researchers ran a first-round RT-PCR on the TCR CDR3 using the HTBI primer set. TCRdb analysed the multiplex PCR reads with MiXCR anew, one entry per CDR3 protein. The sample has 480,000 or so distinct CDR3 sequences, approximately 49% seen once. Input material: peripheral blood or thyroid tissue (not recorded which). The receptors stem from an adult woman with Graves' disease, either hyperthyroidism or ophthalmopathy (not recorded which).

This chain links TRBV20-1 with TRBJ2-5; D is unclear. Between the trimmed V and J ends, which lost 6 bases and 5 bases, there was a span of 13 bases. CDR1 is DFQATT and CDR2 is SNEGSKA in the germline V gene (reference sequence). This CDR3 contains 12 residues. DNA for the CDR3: TGCAGTGCCAATGGCTGGCGGGAGACCCAGTACTTC. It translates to CSANGWRETQYF.

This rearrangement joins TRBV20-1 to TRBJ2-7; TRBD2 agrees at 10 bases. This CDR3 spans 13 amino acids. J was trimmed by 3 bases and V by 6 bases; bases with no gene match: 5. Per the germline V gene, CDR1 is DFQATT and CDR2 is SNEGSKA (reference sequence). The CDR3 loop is CSATLAGVYEQYF. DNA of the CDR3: TGCAGTGCCACGCTAGCGGGAGTCTACGAGCAGTACTTC.

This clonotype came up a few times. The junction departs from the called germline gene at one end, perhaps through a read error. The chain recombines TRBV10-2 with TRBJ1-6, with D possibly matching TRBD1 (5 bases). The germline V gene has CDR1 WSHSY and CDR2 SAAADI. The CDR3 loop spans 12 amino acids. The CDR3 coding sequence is TGTGCCAGCAACCGTGGGGGATCACCCCTCCACTTT. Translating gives CASNRGGSPLHF.

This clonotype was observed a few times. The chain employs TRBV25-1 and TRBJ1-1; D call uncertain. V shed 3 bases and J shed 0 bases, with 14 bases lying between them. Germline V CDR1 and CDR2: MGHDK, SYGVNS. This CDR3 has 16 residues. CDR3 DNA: TGTGCCAGCAGTGATTGGGGTTGGACGGTGAACACTGAAGCTTTCTTT. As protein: CASSDWGWTVNTEAFF.

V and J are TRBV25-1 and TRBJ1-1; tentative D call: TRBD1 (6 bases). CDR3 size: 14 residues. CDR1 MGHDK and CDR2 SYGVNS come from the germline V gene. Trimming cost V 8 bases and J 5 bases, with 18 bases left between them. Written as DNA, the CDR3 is TGTGCCAGCGAGGTAACAGGGACCGGAACTGAAGCTTTCTTT. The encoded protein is CASEVTGTGTEAFF.

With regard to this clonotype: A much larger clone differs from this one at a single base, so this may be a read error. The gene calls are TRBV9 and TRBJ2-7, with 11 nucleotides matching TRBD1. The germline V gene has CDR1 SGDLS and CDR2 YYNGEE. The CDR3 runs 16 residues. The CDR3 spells CASIVAAGTGGSEQYF. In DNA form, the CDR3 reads TGTGCCAGCATCGTAGCTGCCGGGACAGGGGGGTCCGAGCAGTACTTC. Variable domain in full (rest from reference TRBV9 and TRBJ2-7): DSGVTQTPKHLITATGQRVTLRCSPRSGDLSVYWYQQSLDQGLQFLIQYYNGEERAKGNILERFSAQQFPDLHSELNLSSLELGDSALYFCASIVAAGTGGSEQYFGPGTRLTVT.

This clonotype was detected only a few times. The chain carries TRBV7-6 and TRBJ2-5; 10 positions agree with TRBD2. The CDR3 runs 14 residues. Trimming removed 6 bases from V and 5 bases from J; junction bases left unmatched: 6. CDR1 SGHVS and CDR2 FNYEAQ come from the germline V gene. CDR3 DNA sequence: TGTGCCAGCAGTGCCCCGACTAGCGGGGAGACCCAGTACTTC. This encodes CASSAPTSGETQYF.

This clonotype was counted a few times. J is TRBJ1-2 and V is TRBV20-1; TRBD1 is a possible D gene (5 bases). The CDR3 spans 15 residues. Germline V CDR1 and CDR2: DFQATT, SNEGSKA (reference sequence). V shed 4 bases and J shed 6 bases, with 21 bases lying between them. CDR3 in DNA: TGCAGTGCTACGACAGCGAACACCGGGGACGATGGCTACACCTTC. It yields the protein CSATTANTGDDGYTF.

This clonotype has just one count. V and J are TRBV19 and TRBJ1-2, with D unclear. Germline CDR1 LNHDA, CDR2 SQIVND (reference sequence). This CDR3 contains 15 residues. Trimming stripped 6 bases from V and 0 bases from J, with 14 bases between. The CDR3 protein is CASRDPGVTNYGYTF. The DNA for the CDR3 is TGTGCCAGTAGGGATCCTGGCGTCACTAACTATGGCTACACCTTC.

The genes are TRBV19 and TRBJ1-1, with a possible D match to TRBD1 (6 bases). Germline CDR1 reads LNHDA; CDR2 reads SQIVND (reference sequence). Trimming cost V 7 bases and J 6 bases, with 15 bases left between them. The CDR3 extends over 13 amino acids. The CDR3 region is CASKGQLGAEAFF. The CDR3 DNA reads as TGTGCCAGTAAAGGACAGCTTGGGGCTGAAGCTTTCTTT.